Each of the 4 T cell receptor beta chains below was sequenced from the same sample in a study of post-analysis software for immune sequencing data. Overall study findings and caveats: In patients, TRBV5-6, TRBV5-1 and TRBV20-1 belonged to several TRBV segments found more frequently than in controls.

Tagging with unique molecular identifiers was a feature of the TCR beta cDNA libraries. TCRdb fed the PCR reads into MiXCR, producing one record per CDR3 protein. The sample consists of 500,000 to 600,000 distinct CDR3 sequences, around 40% of them appearing once. No antigens are known for them. Sequencing was done on a sample of blood. The source is a girl aged 10 to 17 with multiple sclerosis.

The chain links TRBV12-3 or TRBV12-4 to TRBJ2-4; 7 nucleotides match TRBD2. The J call may not be correct, given that the DNA end is closer to TRBJ2-5. The CDR3 covers 15 residues. CDR3 sequence (DNA): TGTGCCAGCTGCCCTGCCCTAGCGGTACAAGAGACCCAGTACTTC. Translation: CASCPALAVQETQYF.

This clonotype turned up a few times. One junction end disagrees with the germline gene, perhaps due to a read error. The chain joins TRBV7-3 to TRBJ2-7, with no clear D. The CDR3 length is 13 residues. Germline CDR1 SGHTA, CDR2 FQGTGA. The CDR3 loop reads CASSLYASHEQYF. The CDR3, as DNA: TGTGCCAGCAGCTTATACGCCTCCCACGAGCAGTACTTC.

This clonotype was seen a few times. Germline and junction disagree at one end, which may indicate a read error. The chain joins TRBV7-7 to TRBJ2-1, with 10 nucleotides matching TRBD2. There are 15 residues in the CDR3. Germline assignment: CDR1 SSHAT and CDR2 FNYEAQ (reference sequence). The chain's CDR3 is CASSLELAGVNEQFF. For the CDR3, the DNA is TGTGCTAGCAGCTTAGAGCTAGCGGGAGTCAATGAGCAGTTCTTC.

The genes are TRBV6-2 or TRBV6-3 and TRBJ2-1, with 13 positions matching TRBD2. This CDR3 contains 15 residues. With V trimmed by 9 bases and J by 7 bases, 9 bases remained unmatched. CDR1 is MNHEY and CDR2 is SVGEGT in the germline V gene. The CDR3: CASRLAGGPGNEQFF. The CDR3 nucleotides are TGTGCCAGTCGACTAGCGGGAGGTCCGGGGAATGAGCAGTTCTTC.